This TCR beta chain is from a study of beta chain features in type 1 diabetes. Regarding the study as a whole: For Type 1 diabetes patients, all four CD4+ subsets carried TCRB CDR3s that were moderately but significantly shorter.

The table lists this clone with a few counts. Antigen unknown. Reverse transcription of all isolated RNA meant that expressed TCRB transcripts were sequenced. Generated by immunoSEQ multiplex PCR, the TCRdb table keeps only in-frame clones and is missing some. This table has 600,000 to 700,000 clones, over 10% appearing once. Germline loops: CDR1 MGHDK, CDR2 SYGVNS. The CDR3 consists of 15 residues. The J segment lost 7 bases and the V segment lost 11 bases, leaving 19 bases of the junction unmatched. The receptor's source is a man aged 25 to 40 with type 1 diabetes. The gene calls are TRBV25-1 and TRBJ2-5; 7 bases match TRBD2. The sample was naive CD4+ T cells from blood. In nucleotides, the CDR3 is TGTGCCTCCACCCCCGGGGGAGCGGGGCAGAGGACCCAGTACTTC. Residues: CASTPGGAGQRTQYF.